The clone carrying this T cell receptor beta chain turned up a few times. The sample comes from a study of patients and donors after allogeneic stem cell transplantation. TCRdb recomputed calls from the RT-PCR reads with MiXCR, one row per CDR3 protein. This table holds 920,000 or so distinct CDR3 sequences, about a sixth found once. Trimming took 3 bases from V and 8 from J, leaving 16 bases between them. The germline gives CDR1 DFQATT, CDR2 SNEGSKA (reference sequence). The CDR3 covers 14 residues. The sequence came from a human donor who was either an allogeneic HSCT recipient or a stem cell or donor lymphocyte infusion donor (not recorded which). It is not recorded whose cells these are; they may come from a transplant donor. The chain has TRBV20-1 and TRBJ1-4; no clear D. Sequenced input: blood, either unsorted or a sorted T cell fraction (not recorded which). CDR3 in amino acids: CSASDHDKGEKLFF. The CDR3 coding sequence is TGCAGTGCTAGCGACCACGATAAAGGGGAAAAACTGTTTTTT.